The entry below gives a single TCR beta chain sequence along with its context. Some clones are missing from TCRdb's copy, which holds only in-frame ones; the method was immunoSEQ multiplex PCR. The data hold about 17,000 clones, with about four fifths observed a single time. CDR1 and CDR2 (germline): LNHDA, SQIVND (reference sequence). The V and J ends lost 7 bases and 3 bases respectively, with 16 bases between them. This CDR3 is built from 15 residues. Patients were excluded for autoimmune disease history or systemic immunosuppression. These data come from a study of OX40 agonist ivuxolimab in advanced cancers. Across the whole study: An agonistic human IgG2 monoclonal antibody against OX40 (CD134) was given.

The receptor was isolated from an adult with an advanced solid tumor such as melanoma, head and neck, liver or kidney cancer. This specimen consisted of CD4+ or CD8+ T cells sorted from blood, obtained in a trial of the OX40 agonist ivuxolimab. V is TRBV19 and J is TRBJ1-5; no firm D call. The CDR3 loop reads CASNSIWASNQPQHF. In DNA form, the CDR3 reads TGTGCCAGTAACTCTATTTGGGCGTCCAATCAGCCCCAGCATTTT.